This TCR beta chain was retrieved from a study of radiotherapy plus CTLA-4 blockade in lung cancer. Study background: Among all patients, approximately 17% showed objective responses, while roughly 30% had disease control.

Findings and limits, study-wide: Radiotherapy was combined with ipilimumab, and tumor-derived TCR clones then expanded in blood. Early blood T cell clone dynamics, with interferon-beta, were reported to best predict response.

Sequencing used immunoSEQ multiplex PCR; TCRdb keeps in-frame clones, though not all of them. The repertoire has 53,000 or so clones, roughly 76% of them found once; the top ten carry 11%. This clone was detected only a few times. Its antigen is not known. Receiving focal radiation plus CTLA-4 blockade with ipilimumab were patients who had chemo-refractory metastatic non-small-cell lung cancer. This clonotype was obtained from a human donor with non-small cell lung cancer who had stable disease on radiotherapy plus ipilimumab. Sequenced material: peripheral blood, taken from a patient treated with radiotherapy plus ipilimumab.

CDR3 DNA sequence: TGTGCCAGCAGTTACTCGAGTTCAGGGTCTGGGCAGCCCCAGCATTTT. As protein: CASSYSSSGSGQPQHF. This chain links TRBV6-6 with TRBJ1-5; TRBD1 is a possible D gene (5 bases). CDR3 length: 16 residues. The germline gives CDR1 MNHNY, CDR2 SVGAGI (reference sequence). Trimming took 0 bases from V and 7 from J, leaving 16 bases between them.